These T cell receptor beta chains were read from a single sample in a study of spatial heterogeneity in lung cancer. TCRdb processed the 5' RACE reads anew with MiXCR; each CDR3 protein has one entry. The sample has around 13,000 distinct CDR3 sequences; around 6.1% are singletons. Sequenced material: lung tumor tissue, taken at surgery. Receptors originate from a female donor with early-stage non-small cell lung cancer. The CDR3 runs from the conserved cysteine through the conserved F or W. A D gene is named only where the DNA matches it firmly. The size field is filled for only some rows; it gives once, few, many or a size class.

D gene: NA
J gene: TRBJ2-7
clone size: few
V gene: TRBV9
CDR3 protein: CASSVVPGASYEQYF
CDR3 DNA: TGTGCCAGCAGCGTAGTTCCGGGAGCCTCCTACGAGCAGTACTTC

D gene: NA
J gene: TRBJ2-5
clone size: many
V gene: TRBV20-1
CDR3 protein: CSARAPLAFGETQYF
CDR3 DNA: TGCAGTGCTAGGGCCCCCCTAGCCTTCGGTGAGACCCAGTACTTC

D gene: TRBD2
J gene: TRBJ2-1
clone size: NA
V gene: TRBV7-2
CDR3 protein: CASSSSGGATYNEQFF
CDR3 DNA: TGTGCCAGCAGTTCTAGCGGGGGGGCTACCTACAATGAGCAGTTCTTC

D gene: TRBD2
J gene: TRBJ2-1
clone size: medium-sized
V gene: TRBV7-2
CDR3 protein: CASSWTSGEEQFF
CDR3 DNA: TGTGCCAGCAGCTGGACTAGCGGGGAAGAGCAGTTCTTC

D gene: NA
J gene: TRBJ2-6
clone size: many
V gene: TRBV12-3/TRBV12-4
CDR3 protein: CASSLERSSGANVLTF
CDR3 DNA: TGTGCCAGCAGTTTAGAACGAAGCTCTGGGGCCAACGTCCTGACTTTC

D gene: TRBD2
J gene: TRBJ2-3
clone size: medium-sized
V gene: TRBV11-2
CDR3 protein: CASSLDRGKREGQYF
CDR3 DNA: TGTGCCAGCAGCTTAGATCGGGGGAAGCGGGAGGGCCAGTATTTT

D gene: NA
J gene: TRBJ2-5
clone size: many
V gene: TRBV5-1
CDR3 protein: CASSLGGVETQYF
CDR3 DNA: TGCGCCAGCAGCTTGGGAGGGGTAGAGACCCAGTACTTC

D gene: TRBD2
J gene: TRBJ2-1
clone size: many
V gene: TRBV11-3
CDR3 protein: CASSLVFGRGTYNEQFF
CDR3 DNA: TGTGCCAGCAGCTTAGTTTTCGGGAGGGGGACCTACAATGAGCAGTTCTTC

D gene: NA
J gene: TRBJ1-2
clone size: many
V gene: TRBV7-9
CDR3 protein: CASSLGGEVLYGYTF
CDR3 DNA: TGTGCCAGCAGCTTAGGAGGCGAGGTCCTCTATGGCTACACCTTC

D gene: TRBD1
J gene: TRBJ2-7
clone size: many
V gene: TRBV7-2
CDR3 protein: CASSTTGYDEQYF
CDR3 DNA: TGTGCCAGCAGCACGACAGGGTACGACGAGCAGTACTTC

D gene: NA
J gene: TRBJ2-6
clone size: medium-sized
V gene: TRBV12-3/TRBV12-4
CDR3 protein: CASTQTGSGANVLTF
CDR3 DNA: TGTGCCAGCACACAGACAGGCTCTGGGGCCAACGTCCTGACTTTC

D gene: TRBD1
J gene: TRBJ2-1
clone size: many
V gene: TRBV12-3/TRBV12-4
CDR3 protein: CASSFQSGQGVNNEQFF
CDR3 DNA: TGTGCCAGCAGTTTTCAGTCGGGACAGGGGGTAAACAATGAGCAGTTCTTC

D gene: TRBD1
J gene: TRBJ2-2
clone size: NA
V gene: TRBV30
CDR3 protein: CACPSLQGGGELFF
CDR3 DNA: TGTGCCTGTCCATCCCTACAGGGGGGCGGGGAGCTGTTTTTT

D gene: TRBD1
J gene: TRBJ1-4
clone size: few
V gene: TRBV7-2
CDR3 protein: CASSPTGTGGGKLFF
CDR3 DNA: TGTGCCAGCAGCCCTACCGGGACAGGGGGCGGAAAACTGTTTTTT

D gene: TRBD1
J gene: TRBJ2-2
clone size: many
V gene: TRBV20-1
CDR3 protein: CSATRPTRGDRERPGELFF
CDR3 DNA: TGCAGTGCAACCAGACCTACCCGCGGGGACAGGGAGAGGCCCGGGGAGCTGTTTTTT

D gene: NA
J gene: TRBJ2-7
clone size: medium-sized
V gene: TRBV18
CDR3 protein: CASSPPWGYEQYF
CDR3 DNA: TGTGCCAGCTCACCACCGTGGGGGTACGAGCAGTACTTC

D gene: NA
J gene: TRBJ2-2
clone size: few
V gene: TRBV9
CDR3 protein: CASSVGLGPRDTGELFF
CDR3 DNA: TGTGCCAGCAGCGTAGGTCTGGGACCGAGAGACACCGGGGAGCTGTTTTTT

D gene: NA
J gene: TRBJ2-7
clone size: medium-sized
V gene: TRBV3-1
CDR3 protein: CASSQGDTYEQYF
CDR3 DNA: TGTGCCAGCAGCCAGGGGGACACCTACGAGCAGTACTTC

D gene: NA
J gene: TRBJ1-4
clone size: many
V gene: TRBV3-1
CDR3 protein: CASSQAGGGEKLFF
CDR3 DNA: TGTGCCAGCAGCCAAGCTGGGGGTGGTGAAAAACTGTTTTTT

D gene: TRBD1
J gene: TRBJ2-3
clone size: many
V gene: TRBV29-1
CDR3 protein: CSVLGGVGFTDTQYF
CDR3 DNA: TGCAGCGTTCTAGGGGGCGTCGGGTTCACAGATACGCAGTATTTT

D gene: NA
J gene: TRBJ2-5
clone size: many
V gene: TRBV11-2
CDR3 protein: CASSPQQGQETQYF
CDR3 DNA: TGTGCCAGCAGCCCCCAGCAGGGTCAAGAGACCCAGTACTTC

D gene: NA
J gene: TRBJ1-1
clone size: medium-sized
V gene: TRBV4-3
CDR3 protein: CASSQDAWGERDTEAFF
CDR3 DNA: TGCGCCAGCAGCCAAGATGCCTGGGGAGAGAGGGACACTGAAGCTTTCTTT

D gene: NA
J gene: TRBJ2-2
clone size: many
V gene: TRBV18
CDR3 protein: CASSPDAIIAGELFF
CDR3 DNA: TGTGCCAGCTCACCTGACGCTATCATCGCCGGGGAGCTGTTTTTT

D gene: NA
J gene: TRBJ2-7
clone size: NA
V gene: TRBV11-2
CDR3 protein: CASSLRSDEQYF
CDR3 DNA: TGTGCCAGCAGCCTTAGGTCGGACGAGCAGTACTTC

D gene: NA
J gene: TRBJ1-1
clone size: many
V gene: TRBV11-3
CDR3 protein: CASSLEKDTEAFF
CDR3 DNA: TGTGCCAGCAGCTTAGAAAAGGACACTGAAGCTTTCTTT

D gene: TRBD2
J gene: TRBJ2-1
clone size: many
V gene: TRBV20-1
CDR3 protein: CSARVAGTRDNEQFF
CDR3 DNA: TGCAGTGCTAGAGTGGCCGGGACTAGGGACAATGAGCAGTTCTTC

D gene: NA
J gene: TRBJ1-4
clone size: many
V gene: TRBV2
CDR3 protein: CASSVSPRANEKLFF
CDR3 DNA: TGTGCCAGCAGTGTATCCCCCCGGGCTAATGAAAAACTGTTTTTT

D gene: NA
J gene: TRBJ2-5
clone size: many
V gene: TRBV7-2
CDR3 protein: CASSRWGAKETQYF
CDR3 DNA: TGTGCCAGCAGCCGGTGGGGAGCAAAAGAGACCCAGTACTTC

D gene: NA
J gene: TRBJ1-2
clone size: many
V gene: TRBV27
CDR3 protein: CASSPTLGDSSYGYTF
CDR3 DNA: TGTGCCAGCAGTCCCACACTTGGAGACAGTTCCTATGGCTACACCTTC

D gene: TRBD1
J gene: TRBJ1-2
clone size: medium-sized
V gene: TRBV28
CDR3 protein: CASRAGQGGRGYTF
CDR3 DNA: TGTGCCAGCAGGGCAGGACAGGGAGGACGCGGCTACACCTTC